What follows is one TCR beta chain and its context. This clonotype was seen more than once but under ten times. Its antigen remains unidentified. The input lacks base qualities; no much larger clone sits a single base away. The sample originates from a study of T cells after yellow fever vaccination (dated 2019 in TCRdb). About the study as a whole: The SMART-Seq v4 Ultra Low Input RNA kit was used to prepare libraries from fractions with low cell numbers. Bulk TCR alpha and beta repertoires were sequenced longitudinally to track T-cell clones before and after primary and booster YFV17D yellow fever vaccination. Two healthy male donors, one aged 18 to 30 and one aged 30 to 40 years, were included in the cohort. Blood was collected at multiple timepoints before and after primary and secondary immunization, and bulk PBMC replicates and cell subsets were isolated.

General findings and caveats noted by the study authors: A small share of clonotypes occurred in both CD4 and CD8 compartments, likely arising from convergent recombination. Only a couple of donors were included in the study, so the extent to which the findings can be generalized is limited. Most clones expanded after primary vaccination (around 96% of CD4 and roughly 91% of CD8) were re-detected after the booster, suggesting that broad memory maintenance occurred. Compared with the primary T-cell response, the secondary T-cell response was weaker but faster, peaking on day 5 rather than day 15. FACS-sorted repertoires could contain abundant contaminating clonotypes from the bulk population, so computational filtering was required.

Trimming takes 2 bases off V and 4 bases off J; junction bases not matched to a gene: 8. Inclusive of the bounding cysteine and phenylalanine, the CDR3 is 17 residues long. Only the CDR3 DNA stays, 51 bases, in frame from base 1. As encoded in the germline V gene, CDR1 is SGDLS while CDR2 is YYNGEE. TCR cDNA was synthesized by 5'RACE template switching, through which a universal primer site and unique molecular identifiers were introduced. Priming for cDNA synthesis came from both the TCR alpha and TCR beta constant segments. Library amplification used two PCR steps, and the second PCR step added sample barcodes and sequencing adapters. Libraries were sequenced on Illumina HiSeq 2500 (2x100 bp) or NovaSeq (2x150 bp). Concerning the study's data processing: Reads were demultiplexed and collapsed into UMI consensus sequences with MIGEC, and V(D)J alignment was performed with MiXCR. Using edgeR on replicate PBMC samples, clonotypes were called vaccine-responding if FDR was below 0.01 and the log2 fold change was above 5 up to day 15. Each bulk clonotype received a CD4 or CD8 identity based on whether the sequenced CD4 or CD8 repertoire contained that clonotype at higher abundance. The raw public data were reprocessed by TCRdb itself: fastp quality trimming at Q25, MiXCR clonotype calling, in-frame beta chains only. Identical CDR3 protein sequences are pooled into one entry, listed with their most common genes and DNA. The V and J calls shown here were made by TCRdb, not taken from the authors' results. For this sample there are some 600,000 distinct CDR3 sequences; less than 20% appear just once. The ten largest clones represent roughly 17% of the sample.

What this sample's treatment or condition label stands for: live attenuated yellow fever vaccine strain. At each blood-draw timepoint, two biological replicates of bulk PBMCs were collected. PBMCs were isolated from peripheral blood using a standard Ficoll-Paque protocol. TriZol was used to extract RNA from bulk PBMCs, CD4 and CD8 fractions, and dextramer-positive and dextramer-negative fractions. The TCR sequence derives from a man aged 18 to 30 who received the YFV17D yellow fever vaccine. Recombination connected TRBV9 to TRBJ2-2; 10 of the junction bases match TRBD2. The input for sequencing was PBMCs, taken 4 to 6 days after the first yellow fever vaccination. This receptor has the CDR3 CASSVGLSGGATGELFF. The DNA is TGTGCCAGCAGCGTCGGACTAAGCGGGGGGGCCACCGGGGAGCTGTTTTTT.